This T cell receptor beta chain was found in a study of T cells expressing NK-cell markers. CDR3 size: 13 residues. Germline CDR1 LNHNV, CDR2 YYDKDF (reference sequence). UMI-tagged 5'RACE template switching yielded the TCR beta cDNA. TCRdb re-analyzed the 5' RACE reads; it lists each CDR3 protein once, without DNA. The listing records about 370,000 distinct CDR3 sequences. What was sequenced was blood T cells: a sorted CD56 or NKG2C T cell subset, CD4+ or CD8+ T cells, or bulk PBMC T cells (not recorded which). The chain links TRBV15 to TRBJ1-1; the TRBD1 assignment by TCRdb is unverifiable without DNA. The sequence was obtained from a woman aged 45-65 years in good health. The CDR3 region is CATSSPGTVGAFF.